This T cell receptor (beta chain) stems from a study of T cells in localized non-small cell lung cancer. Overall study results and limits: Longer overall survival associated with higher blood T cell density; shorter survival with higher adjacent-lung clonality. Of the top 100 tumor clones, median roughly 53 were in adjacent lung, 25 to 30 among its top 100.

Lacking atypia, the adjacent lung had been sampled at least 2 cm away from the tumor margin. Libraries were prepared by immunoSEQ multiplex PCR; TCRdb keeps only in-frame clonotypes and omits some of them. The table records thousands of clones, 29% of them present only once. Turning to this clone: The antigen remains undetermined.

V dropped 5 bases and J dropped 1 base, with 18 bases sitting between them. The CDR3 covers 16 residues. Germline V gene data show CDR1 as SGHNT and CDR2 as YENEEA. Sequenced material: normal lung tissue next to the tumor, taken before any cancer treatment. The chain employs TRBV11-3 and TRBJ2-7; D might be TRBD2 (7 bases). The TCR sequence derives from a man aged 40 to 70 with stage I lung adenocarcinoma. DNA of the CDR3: TGTGCCAGCAGCCTAGGGGGGGCTAGGCTTTCCTACGAGCAGTACTTC. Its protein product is CASSLGGARLSYEQYF.